These 23 T cell receptor beta chains share one sample of origin, sequenced in a study of T-cell reconstitution after alpha-beta-depleted transplantation in children. Unique molecular identifiers were incorporated into the prepared TCRbeta library. TCRdb passed the PCR reads through MiXCR, listing each CDR3 protein once. The sample carries about 610,000 distinct CDR3 sequences, about 10% recorded once. Sequencing was performed on PBMCs from the stem cell graft donor, taken from the stem cell graft. The source is a human donor who donated a stem cell graft to a child with acute myeloid leukemia.

Here the CDR3 DNA reads TGTGCCAGCAGTCCCCCCCCTGGGACCCAGTATTTT. Translating it yields CASSPPPGTQYF. The chain links TRBV28 to TRBJ2-3, with D perhaps being TRBD1 or TRBD2 (5 bases each). The V gene lost 5 bases and the J gene lost 12 bases, with 15 bases spanning the gap. There are 12 residues in the CDR3. CDR1 and CDR2 (germline): MDHEN, SYDVKM.

The chain employs TRBV15 and TRBJ2-7, with 7 positions matching TRBD2. The V gene's germline CDR1 is LNHNV and CDR2 YYDKDF (reference sequence). The V segment lost 5 bases and the J segment 7 bases; nucleotides outside the gene matches: 8. This CDR3 has 13 amino acids. The CDR3 reads CATSFGEGLEQYF. The CDR3 nucleotides read TGTGCCACCAGCTTCGGGGAGGGCCTGGAGCAGTACTTC.

This clonotype was detected a few times. The rearrangement joins TRBV6-1 to TRBJ2-2, with D unclear. The CDR3 contains 15 residues. Trimming stripped 7 bases from V and 6 bases from J, with 18 bases between. Germline assignment: CDR1 MNHNS and CDR2 SASEGT. The CDR3: CASTVSGFPAGELFF. DNA for the CDR3: TGTGCCAGCACCGTTTCGGGCTTCCCGGCCGGGGAGCTGTTTTTT.

The table lists this clonotype with a few counts. The J gene is TRBJ2-1, the V gene TRBV25-1, with D possibly being TRBD1 or TRBD2 (6 bases each). Per the germline V gene, CDR1 is MGHDK and CDR2 is SYGVNS. Trimming removed 4 bases at V and 6 bases at J, with 16 bases between. The CDR3 runs 15 residues. The CDR3 nucleotides are TGTGCCAGCAGTGGACCCCCCGGGGGCGTCAATGAGCAGTTCTTC. Amino acid sequence: CASSGPPGGVNEQFF. Full variable domain (outside the CDR3, taken from reference TRBV25-1 and TRBJ2-1): EADIYQTPRYLVIGTGKKITLECSQTMGHDKMYWYQQDPGMELHLIHYSYGVNSTEKGDLSSESTVSRIRTEHFPLTLESARPSHTSQYLCASSGPPGGVNEQFFGPGTRLTVL.

The chain carries TRBV11-2 and TRBJ2-7, with TRBD2 matching over 10 bases. The length of the CDR3 is 17 residues. The J segment lost 2 bases and the V segment lost 2 bases, leaving 9 bases of the junction unmatched. Germline CDR1 and CDR2: SGHAT and FQNNGV. The CDR3 is CASSLTLSGRTPYEQYF. The CDR3 coding sequence is TGTGCCAGCAGCTTAACCCTTAGCGGGAGGACCCCCTACGAGCAGTACTTC.

In this sample, this clonotype turned up a few times. The chain couples TRBV12-3 or TRBV12-4 to TRBJ2-7; 8 bases match TRBD2. Trimming took 3 bases from V and 4 from J; bases not matched to a gene: 11. This CDR3 has 16 residues. In DNA form, the CDR3 reads TGTGCCAGCAGTTTCGAGATCGGGACTAGTGGTTACGAGCAGTACTTC. Translated: CASSFEIGTSGYEQYF.

This clonotype was detected a few times. This rearrangement joins TRBV10-3 to TRBJ2-1, with D maybe TRBD2 (7 bases). Per germline, CDR1 ENHRY and CDR2 SYGVKD. V gave up 6 bases and J gave up 4 bases, with 10 bases separating them. CDR3 length: 13 residues. The CDR3 DNA reads TGTGCCATCAGGGGGGGGCGGTACAATGAGCAGTTCTTC. Protein: CAIRGGRYNEQFF.

The table lists this clonotype with a few counts. The chain joins TRBV14 to TRBJ2-5; 9 bases match TRBD1. Germline-derived CDR1 and CDR2 are SGHDN and FVKESK. The V gene end was trimmed by 0 bases and the J gene end by 4 bases; junction bases not matched to a gene: 9. CDR3 length: 17 amino acids. The CDR3: CASSQDFGTGSGETQYF. CDR3 sequence (DNA): TGTGCCAGCAGCCAAGATTTTGGGACAGGGAGCGGAGAGACCCAGTACTTC.

This clonotype occurred a few times. V usage is TRBV29-1 and J usage is TRBJ2-3; 10 nucleotides line up with TRBD2. Trimming at V came to 3 bases and at J to 4 bases, leaving 7 bases not matched to a gene. CDR1 is SQVTM, CDR2 ANQGSEA, per germline. The CDR3 covers 15 residues. The CDR3 coding sequence is TGCAGCGTTGAGCTAGCGGGAGAGGATCCAGATACGCAGTATTTT. Protein product: CSVELAGEDPDTQYF.

This clonotype showed up many times. The chain employs TRBV20-1 and TRBJ2-1; tentatively, D is TRBD2 (6 bases). V was cut by 3 bases and J by 14 bases, with 17 bases left in between. Per the germline V gene, CDR1 is DFQATT and CDR2 is SNEGSKA (reference sequence). CDR3 length: 12 amino acids. The CDR3 is CSASHVPPGEFF. The CDR3, as DNA: TGCAGTGCTAGTCACGTACCGCCGGGGGAGTTCTTC.

This clonotype has just a few counts. V is TRBV4-3 and J is TRBJ2-1; 9 bases are shared with TRBD2. Germline CDR1 is LGHNA and CDR2 is YSLEER. The CDR3 loop spans 15 amino acids. V was pared by 3 bases and J by 9 bases, with 9 bases of the junction left unmatched. The CDR3 DNA follows: TGCGCCAGCAGCCATGAGACTAGCGGTTTGGTTGAGCAGTTCTTC. Its protein is CASSHETSGLVEQFF.

This clonotype showed up many times. The CDR3 sequence: CASSLGGPASGRSNTQYF. CDR3 DNA: TGTGCCAGCAGCTTAGGAGGTCCGGCTAGCGGGAGATCCAATACGCAGTATTTT. J is TRBJ2-3 and V is TRBV11-1, with 10 bases matching TRBD2. Looked up from germline, CDR1 is SGHAT and CDR2 is FQDESV (reference sequence). V lost 1 base and J lost 7; bases outside the gene matches: 14. The CDR3 runs to 18 residues.

This clonotype has more than one count but fewer than ten. The chain couples TRBV24-1 to TRBJ2-7; tentatively, D is TRBD2 (7 bases). The length of the CDR3 is 15 residues. Between the trimmed V and J ends, which lost 4 bases and 2 bases, there was a span of 14 bases. Germline V gives CDR1 KGHDR, CDR2 SFDVKD. CDR3 in DNA: TGTGCCACCAGTGACCACGGAGGGGGGGCCTACGAGCAGTACTTC. Translating it yields CATSDHGGGAYEQYF.

This clonotype has a count of ten or more. The V call is TRBV7-9, the J call TRBJ1-6; 7 bases are a match to TRBD1. Germline V gene sequence: CDR1 SEHNR, CDR2 FQNEAQ (reference sequence). J was trimmed by 8 bases and V by 1 base; bases with no gene match: 5. The CDR3 extends over 15 amino acids. DNA for the CDR3: TGTGCCAGCAGCTTAGGTCGGACAGGAGATTCACCCCTCCACTTT. Encoded protein: CASSLGRTGDSPLHF.

The J gene is TRBJ1-5, the V gene TRBV7-9, with unresolved D. The germline CDR1 and CDR2 sequences are SEHNR and FQNEAQ (reference sequence). The ends were cut back, 1 base at V and 3 bases at J, with 7 bases in the middle. CDR3 length: 14 amino acids. The CDR3 protein is CASSLGTVNQPQHF. The CDR3, as DNA: TGTGCCAGCAGCTTAGGTACAGTCAATCAGCCCCAGCATTTT.

The V call is TRBV12-3 or TRBV12-4, the J call TRBJ2-7, with TRBD2 as a possible D gene (7 bases). CDR3 length: 16 amino acids. V lost 1 base and J 3 bases, leaving 16 bases between the germline ends. The CDR3: CASSLGPTGRDYEQYF. The CDR3 bases are TGTGCCAGCAGTTTAGGCCCCACAGGGAGGGACTACGAGCAGTACTTC.

This clonotype was picked up many times. J is TRBJ2-1 and V is TRBV3-1, with D uncertain. This CDR3 region has 12 residues. Germline CDR1 and CDR2: LGHDT and YNNKEL (reference sequence). The ends were cut back, 3 bases at V and 8 bases at J, with 8 bases in the middle. DNA of the CDR3: TGTGCCAGCAGCCACCTACCCGATGAGCAGTTCTTC. It is translated as CASSHLPDEQFF.

The chain is built from TRBV7-9 and TRBJ1-4; no definite D call. Germline V gives CDR1 SEHNR, CDR2 FQNEAQ (reference sequence). CDR3 length: 15 residues. V was clipped by 3 bases and J by 0 bases, with 8 bases between them. This CDR3 reads CASSFPSTTNEKLFF. The DNA of the CDR3 is TGTGCCAGCAGCTTTCCGAGTACAACTAATGAAAAACTGTTTTTT. The full variable domain, completed using reference TRBV7-9 and TRBJ1-4, is DTGVSQNPRHKITKRGQNVTFRCDPISEHNRLYWYRQTLGQGPEFLTYFQNEAQLEKSRLLSDRFSAERPKGSFSTLEIQRTEQGDSAMYLCASSFPSTTNEKLFFGSGTQLSVL.

This chain links TRBV6-2 or TRBV6-3 with TRBJ2-1; 7 bases fit TRBD2. This CDR3 is 17 amino acids long. Germline assignment: CDR1 MNHEY and CDR2 SVGEGT. V shed 1 base, J shed 7 bases, and the junction held 13 bases outside the gene matches. CDR3 nucleotides: TGTGCCAGCAGTTACTTCTTCGGCGGGAGCTCTAGGAATGAGCAGTTCTTC. Protein product: CASSYFFGGSSRNEQFF.

This clonotype has more than one count but fewer than ten. The chain is built from TRBV28 and TRBJ1-2; D is possibly TRBD1 (5 bases). Germline V gives CDR1 MDHEN, CDR2 SYDVKM. V was cut by 8 bases and J by 3 bases, with 19 bases left in between. The CDR3 is 15 amino acids. The CDR3 nucleotides read TGTGCCAGCTTCCGGAAAGGAGGGGCACACTATGGCTACACCTTC. Translation: CASFRKGGAHYGYTF.

This clonotype was counted at least ten times. Written as DNA, the CDR3 is TGTGCCAGCAACCACAGGGGAATCGACTACGAGCAGTACTTC. Translated: CASNHRGIDYEQYF. V and J are TRBV12-3 or TRBV12-4 and TRBJ2-7; TRBD1 matches at 7 bases. J gave up 3 bases and V 7 bases, and 9 bases lay outside the gene matches. This CDR3 is 14 amino acids long.

A few counts support this clonotype. The chain uses TRBV12-3 or TRBV12-4 and TRBJ2-1, with TRBD2 matching over 10 bases. The junction had 10 bases not matched to a gene; V was cut back by 4 bases and J by 4 bases. This CDR3 region has 17 residues. CDR3 sequence (DNA): TGTGCCAGCAGTTCGCCTACCCTAGCGGGAGTTTACAATGAGCAGTTCTTC. Translating gives CASSSPTLAGVYNEQFF.

This clonotype appeared many times. The rearrangement links TRBV11-2 to TRBJ1-5, with D possibly being TRBD1 (6 bases). The germline V and J ends were trimmed by 5 bases and 4 bases, with 9 bases remaining between them. This CDR3 has 13 residues. Germline CDR1 reads SGHAT; CDR2 reads FQNNGV. The CDR3 spells CASSPTGNQPQHF. The DNA of the CDR3 is TGTGCCAGCAGCCCGACAGGTAATCAGCCCCAGCATTTT.